The sequence of this T cell receptor (beta chain) was determined in a study of T cell clonality in common variable immunodeficiency. Study-level results: Repertoire-complication correlations in CVID were limited by patient heterogeneity. In common variable immunodeficiency, TCR beta chains reportedly carried fewer deletions and N-nucleotide insertions. Authors noted CVID clonality's cause needs subpopulation repertoire sequencing.

This table comes from immunoSEQ multiplex PCR, and its TCRdb copy is limited to in-frame clones, with some not included. The sample holds about 60,000 clones, and no clone turns up only once. This clone was counted ten times or more. What it recognizes is unknown. The CDR3 extends 3 residues past the end of the read, so its final part is completed from the germline J gene. This CDR3 region has 16 residues. Unmatched junction bases numbered 11, after V lost 4 bases and J lost 4 bases. Germline loops: CDR1 SGHRS, CDR2 YFSETQ. Most patients and controls had Caucasian heritage. Sequencing input: peripheral blood mononuclear cells. The sequence came from a person aged 18 to 70 in good health. The gene calls are TRBV5-1 and TRBJ2-3, with TRBD2 identical over 8 bases. The CDR3 region is CASSLGPQRGSDTQYF. CDR3 DNA (partial): TGCGCCAGCAGCCTCGGGCCCCAGCGGGGGTCAGATACG.